This T cell receptor (beta chain) was recorded in a study of blood T cell repertoires in COVID-19. About the study: Spain, Italy and the United States supplied samples that represented acute and convalescent COVID-19.

The V and J ends lost 5 bases and 4 bases, in that order; junction bases with no gene match: 14. The CDR3 has 17 amino acids. Germline assignment: CDR1 SEHNR and CDR2 FQNEAQ (reference sequence). Produced via immunoSEQ multiplex PCR; TCRdb's table is partial and in-frame only. In the table there are about 150,000 clones, roughly 80% of which are singletons. The rearrangement uses TRBV7-9 and TRBJ2-5; the match to TRBD2 covers 9 bases. This TCR derives from a woman in her 70s with COVID-19, enrolled during active disease. The sequencing input was peripheral blood. Here the CDR3 DNA reads TGTGCCAGCAGCGGGCAAGGACAGCGGGGGGAAGGAGAGACCCAGTACTTC. As protein: CASSGQGQRGEGETQYF. The entire variable domain, with the rest obtained from reference TRBV7-9 and TRBJ2-5, is as follows: DTGVSQNPRHKITKRGQNVTFRCDPISEHNRLYWYRQTLGQGPEFLTYFQNEAQLEKSRLLSDRFSAERPKGSFSTLEIQRTEQGDSAMYLCASSGQGQRGEGETQYFGPGTRLLVL.